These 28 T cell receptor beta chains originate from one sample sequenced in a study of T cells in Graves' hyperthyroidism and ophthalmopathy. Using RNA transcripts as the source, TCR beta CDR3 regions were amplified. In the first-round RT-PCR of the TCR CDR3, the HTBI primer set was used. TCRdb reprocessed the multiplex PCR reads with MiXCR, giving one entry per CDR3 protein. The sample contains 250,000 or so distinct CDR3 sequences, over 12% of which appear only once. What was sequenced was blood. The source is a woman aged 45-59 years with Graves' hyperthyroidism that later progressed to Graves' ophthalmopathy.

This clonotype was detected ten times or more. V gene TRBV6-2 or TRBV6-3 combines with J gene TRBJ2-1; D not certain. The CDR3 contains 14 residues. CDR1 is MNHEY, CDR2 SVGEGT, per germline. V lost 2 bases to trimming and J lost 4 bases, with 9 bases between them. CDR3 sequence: CASSYNRVYNEQFF. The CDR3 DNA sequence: TGTGCCAGCAGTTACAACAGAGTTTACAATGAGCAGTTCTTC.

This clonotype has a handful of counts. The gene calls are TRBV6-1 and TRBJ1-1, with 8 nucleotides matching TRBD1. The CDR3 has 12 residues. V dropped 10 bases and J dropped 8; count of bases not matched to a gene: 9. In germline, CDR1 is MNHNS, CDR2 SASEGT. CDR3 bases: TGTGCCACCACAGGGGGGGGGCCCGAAGCTTTCTTT. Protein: CATTGGGPEAFF.

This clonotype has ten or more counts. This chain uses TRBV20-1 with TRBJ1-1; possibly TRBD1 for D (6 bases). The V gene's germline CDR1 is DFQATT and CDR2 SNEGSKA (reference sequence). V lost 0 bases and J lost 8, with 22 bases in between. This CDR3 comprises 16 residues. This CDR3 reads CSAREGAAGLSLEAFF. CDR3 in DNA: TGCAGTGCTAGAGAGGGGGCGGCAGGGCTCTCTCTGGAAGCTTTCTTT.

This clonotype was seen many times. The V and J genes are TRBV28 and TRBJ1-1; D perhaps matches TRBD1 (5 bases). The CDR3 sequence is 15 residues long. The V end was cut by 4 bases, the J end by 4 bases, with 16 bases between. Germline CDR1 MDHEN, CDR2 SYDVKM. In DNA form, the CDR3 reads TGTGCCAGCAGTTCCGGTTACGGGGGAGGCACTGAAGCTTTCTTT. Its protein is CASSSGYGGGTEAFF. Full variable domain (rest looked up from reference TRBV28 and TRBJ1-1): DVKVTQSSRYLVKRTGEKVFLECVQDMDHENMFWYRQDPGLGLRLIYFSYDVKMKEKGDIPEGYSVSREKKERFSLILESASTNQTSMYLCASSSGYGGGTEAFFGQGTRLTVV.

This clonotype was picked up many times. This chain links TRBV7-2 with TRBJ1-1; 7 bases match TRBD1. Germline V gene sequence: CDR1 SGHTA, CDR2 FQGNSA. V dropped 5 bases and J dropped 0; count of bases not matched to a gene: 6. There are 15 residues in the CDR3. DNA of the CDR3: TGTGCCAGCAGCCCTATGGGACAGATGAACACTGAAGCTTTCTTT. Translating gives CASSPMGQMNTEAFF.

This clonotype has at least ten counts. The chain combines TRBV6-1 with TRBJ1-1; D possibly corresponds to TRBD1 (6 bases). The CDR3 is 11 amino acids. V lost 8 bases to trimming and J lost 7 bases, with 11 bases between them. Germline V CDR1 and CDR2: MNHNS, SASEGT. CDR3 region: CASSGVGEAFF. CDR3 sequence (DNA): TGTGCCAGCTCAGGGGTTGGTGAAGCTTTCTTT.

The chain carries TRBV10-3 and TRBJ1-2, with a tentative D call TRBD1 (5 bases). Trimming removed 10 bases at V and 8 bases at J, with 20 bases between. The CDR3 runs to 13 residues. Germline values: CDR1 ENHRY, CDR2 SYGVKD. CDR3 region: CATRDDSQSGYTF. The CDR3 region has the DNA TGTGCCACCAGAGACGACAGCCAAAGCGGCTACACCTTC.

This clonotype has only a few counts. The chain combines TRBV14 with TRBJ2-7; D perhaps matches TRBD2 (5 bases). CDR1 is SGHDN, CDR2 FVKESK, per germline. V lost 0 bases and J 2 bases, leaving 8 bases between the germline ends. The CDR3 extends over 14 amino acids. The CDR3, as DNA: TGTGCCAGCAGCCAAGAAGAGGGAACCTACGAGCAGTACTTC. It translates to CASSQEEGTYEQYF.

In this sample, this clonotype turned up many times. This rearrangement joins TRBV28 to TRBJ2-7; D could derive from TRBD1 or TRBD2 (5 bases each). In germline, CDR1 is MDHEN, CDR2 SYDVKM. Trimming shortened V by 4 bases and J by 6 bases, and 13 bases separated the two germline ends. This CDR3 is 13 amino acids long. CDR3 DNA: TGTGCCAGCAGTTCACCCGAGAGGGGCGAGCAGTACTTC. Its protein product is CASSSPERGEQYF.

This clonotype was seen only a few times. This CDR3 is CASRRTRWNVGTQYF. The CDR3 bases are TGTGCCAGCAGGAGGACTAGATGGAATGTAGGTACGCAGTATTTT. The chain joins TRBV27 to TRBJ2-3; 7 nucleotides line up with TRBD2. Germline CDR1 MNHEY, CDR2 SMNVEV (reference sequence). The CDR3 is 15 amino acids. With V trimmed by 6 bases and J by 8 bases, 14 bases remained unmatched.

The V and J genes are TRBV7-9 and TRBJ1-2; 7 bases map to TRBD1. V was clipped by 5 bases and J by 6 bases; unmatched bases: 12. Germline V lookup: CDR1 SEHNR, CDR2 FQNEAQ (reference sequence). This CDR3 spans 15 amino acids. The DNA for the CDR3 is TGTGCCAGCAGCCTTGACAGGGATCCCCAGGATGGCTACACCTTC. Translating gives CASSLDRDPQDGYTF.

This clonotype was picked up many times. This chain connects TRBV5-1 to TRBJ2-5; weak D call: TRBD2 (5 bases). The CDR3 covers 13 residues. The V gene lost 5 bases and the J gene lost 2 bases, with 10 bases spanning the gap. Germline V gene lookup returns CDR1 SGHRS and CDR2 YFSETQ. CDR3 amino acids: CASRGVDQETQYF. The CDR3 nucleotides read TGCGCCAGCAGGGGAGTCGATCAAGAGACCCAGTACTTC.

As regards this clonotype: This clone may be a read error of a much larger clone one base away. The CDR3 DNA reads as TGTGCCAGCAGTTTCGGGGAGGGGTCAGGGATGATAACTGAAGCTTTCTTT. This sequence encodes CASSFGEGSGMITEAFF. The chain joins TRBV27 to TRBJ1-1; D is perhaps TRBD1 (5 bases). Germline V lookup: CDR1 MNHEY, CDR2 SMNVEV (reference sequence). This CDR3 is 17 amino acids long. Trimming left V 3 bases short and J 5 bases short, with 22 bases between.

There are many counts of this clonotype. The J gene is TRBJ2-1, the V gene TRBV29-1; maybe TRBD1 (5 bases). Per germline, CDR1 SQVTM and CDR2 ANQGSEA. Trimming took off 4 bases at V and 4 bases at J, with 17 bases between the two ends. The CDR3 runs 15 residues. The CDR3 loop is CSVVRGPDLYNEQFF. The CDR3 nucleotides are TGCAGCGTTGTAAGGGGCCCGGACCTTTACAATGAGCAGTTCTTC.

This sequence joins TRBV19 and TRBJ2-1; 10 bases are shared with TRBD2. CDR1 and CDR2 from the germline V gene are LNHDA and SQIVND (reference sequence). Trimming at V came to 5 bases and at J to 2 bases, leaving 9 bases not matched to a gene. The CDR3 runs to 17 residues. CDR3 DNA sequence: TGTGCCAGTAGTTGGGCTAGCGGGAGATCTACCTACAATGAGCAGTTCTTC. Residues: CASSWASGRSTYNEQFF. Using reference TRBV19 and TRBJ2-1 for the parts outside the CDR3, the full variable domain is DGGITQSPKYLFRKEGQNVTLSCEQNLNHDAMYWYRQDPGQGLRLIYYSQIVNDFQKGDIAEGYSVSREKKESFPLTVTSAQKNPTAFYLCASSWASGRSTYNEQFFGPGTRLTVL.

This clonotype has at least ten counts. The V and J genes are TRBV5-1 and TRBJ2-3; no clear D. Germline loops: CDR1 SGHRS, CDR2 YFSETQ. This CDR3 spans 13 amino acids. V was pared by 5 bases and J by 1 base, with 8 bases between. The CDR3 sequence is CASSGAGTDTQYF. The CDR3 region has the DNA TGCGCCAGCAGTGGCGCCGGCACAGATACGCAGTATTTT.

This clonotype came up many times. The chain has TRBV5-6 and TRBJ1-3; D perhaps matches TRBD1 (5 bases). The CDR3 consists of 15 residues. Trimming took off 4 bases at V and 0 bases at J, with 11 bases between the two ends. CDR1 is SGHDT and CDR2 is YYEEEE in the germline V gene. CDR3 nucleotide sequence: TGTGCCAGCAGCCGCAGGGTTCTCTCTGGAAACACCATATATTTT. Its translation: CASSRRVLSGNTIYF.

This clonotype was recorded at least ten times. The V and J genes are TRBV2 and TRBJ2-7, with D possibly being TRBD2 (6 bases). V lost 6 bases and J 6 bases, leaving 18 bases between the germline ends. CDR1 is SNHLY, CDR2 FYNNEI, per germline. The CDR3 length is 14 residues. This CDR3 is CASSPRSGVGEQYF. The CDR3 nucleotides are TGTGCCAGCAGCCCCCGCTCGGGAGTGGGCGAGCAGTACTTC.

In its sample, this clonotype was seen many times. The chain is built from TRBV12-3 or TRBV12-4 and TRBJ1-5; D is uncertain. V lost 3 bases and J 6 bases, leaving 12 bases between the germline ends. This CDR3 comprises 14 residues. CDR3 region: CASSFVKEGQPQHF. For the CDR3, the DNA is TGTGCCAGCAGTTTTGTGAAGGAGGGTCAGCCCCAGCATTTT.

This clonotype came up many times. The CDR3 DNA sequence: TGTGCCAGTAGTATTACAGGGCAAGGCAATCAGCCCCAGCATTTT. It translates to CASSITGQGNQPQHF. This chain uses TRBV19 with TRBJ1-5, with D possibly matching TRBD1 (6 bases). Trimming pared 3 bases from V and 2 bases from J, leaving 11 bases between. The CDR3 contains 15 residues. Germline CDR1 reads LNHDA; CDR2 reads SQIVND (reference sequence).

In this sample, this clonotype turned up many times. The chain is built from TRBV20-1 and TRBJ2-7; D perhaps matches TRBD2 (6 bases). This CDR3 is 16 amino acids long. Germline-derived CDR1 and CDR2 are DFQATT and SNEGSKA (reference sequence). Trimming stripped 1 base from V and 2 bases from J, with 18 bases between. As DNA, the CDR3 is TGCAGTGCTAGAGCCGGACTAAGGAGGTCGGCCTACGAGCAGTACTTC. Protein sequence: CSARAGLRRSAYEQYF.

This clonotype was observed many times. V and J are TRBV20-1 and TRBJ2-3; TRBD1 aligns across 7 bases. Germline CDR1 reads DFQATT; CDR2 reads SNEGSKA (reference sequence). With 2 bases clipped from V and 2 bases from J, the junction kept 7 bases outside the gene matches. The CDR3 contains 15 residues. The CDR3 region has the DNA TGCAGTGCTAGACCCGACAGGGATAACACAGATACGCAGTATTTT. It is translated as CSARPDRDNTDTQYF.

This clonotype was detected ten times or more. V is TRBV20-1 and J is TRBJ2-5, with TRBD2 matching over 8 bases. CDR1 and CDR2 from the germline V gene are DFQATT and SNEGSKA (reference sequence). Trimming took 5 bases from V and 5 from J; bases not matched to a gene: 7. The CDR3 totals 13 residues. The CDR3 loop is CSAHGLARETQYF. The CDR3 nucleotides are TGCAGTGCTCACGGACTAGCTAGGGAGACCCAGTACTTC.

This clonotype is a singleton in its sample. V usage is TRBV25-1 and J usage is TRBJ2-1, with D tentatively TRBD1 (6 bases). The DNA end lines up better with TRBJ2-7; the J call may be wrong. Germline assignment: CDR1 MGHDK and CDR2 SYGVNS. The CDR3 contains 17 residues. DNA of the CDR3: TGTGCCAGCAGTGAAGGGACACTCCTCCGTACGGCCAATGAGCAGTACTTC. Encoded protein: CASSEGTLLRTANEQYF.

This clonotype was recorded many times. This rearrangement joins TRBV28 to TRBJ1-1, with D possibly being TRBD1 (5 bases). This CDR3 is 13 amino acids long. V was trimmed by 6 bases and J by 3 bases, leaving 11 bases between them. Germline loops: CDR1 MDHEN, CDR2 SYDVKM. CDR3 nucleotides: TGTGCCAGCAGGACAGTCTGGGACACTGAAGCTTTCTTT. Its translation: CASRTVWDTEAFF.

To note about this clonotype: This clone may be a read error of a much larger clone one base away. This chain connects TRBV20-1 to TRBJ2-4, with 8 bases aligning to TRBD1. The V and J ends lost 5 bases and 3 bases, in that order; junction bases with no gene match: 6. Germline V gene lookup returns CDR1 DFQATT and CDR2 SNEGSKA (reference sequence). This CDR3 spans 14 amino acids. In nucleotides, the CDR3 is TGCAGTGCTGGTCCGGGACAGGTCAAAAACATTCAGTACTTC. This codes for CSAGPGQVKNIQYF.

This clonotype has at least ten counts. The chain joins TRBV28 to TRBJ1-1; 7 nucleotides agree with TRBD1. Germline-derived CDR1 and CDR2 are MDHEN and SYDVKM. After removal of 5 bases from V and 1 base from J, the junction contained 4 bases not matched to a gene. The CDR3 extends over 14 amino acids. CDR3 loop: CASSTRDRNTEAFF. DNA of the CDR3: TGTGCCAGCAGTACCCGGGACAGGAACACTGAAGCTTTCTTT.

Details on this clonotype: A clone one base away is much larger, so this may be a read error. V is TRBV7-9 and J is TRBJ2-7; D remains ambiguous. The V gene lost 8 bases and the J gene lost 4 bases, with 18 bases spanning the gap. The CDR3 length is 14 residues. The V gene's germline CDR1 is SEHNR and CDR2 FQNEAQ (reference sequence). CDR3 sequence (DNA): TGTGCCAGCGGCTCCAGTATGTCCAGATACGAGCAGTACTTC. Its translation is CASGSSMSRYEQYF. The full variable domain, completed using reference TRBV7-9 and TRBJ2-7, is DTGVSQNPRHKITKRGQNVTFRCDPISEHNRLYWYRQTLGQGPEFLTYFQNEAQLEKSRLLSDRFSAERPKGSFSTLEIQRTEQGDSAMYLCASGSSMSRYEQYFGPGTRLTVT.